These 20 T cell receptor beta chains were all obtained from the same sample, sequenced in a study of cytomegalovirus exposure and HLA in healthy donors. Sequenced by immunoSEQ multiplex PCR; TCRdb stores in-frame clones only, minus some. The repertoire consists of some 130,000 clones, with roughly 81% occurring once and the leading ten covering roughly 1.4%. The sequencing sample was made of PBMCs. The receptors were sampled from a woman between 25 and 40 years old in good health and CMV-seronegative.

The chain couples TRBV7-9 to TRBJ1-6, with D hard to call. The germline V gene encodes CDR1 SEHNR and CDR2 FQNEAQ (reference sequence). V lost 5 bases and J lost 6, with 17 bases in between. The CDR3 is made up of 16 amino acids. CDR3 sequence: CASSPSLGLGNSPLHF. CDR3 bases: TGTGCCAGCAGCCCCTCTCTTGGGCTCGGTAATTCACCCCTCCACTTT.

The J gene is TRBJ2-1, the V gene TRBV28, with a possible D match to TRBD2 (5 bases). V dropped 2 bases and J dropped 9 bases, with 11 bases sitting between them. The CDR3 has 13 amino acids. Germline V gene data show CDR1 as MDHEN and CDR2 as SYDVKM. The CDR3 protein is CASSLRRGREQFF. DNA of the CDR3: TGTGCCAGCAGTTTAAGAAGAGGGCGTGAGCAGTTCTTC.

V gene TRBV6-6 combines with J gene TRBJ1-1, with 8 bases fitting TRBD1. The germline gives CDR1 MNHNY, CDR2 SVGAGI (reference sequence). The trim removed 5 bases at V and 3 bases at J, leaving 5 bases unmatched. This CDR3 has 14 amino acids. The CDR3 sequence: CASSRQGFDTEAFF. The CDR3 DNA sequence: TGTGCCAGCAGTCGACAGGGGTTCGACACTGAAGCTTTCTTT.

This chain uses TRBV4-3 with TRBJ2-5, with a weak D call TRBD2 (6 bases). CDR1 is LGHNA and CDR2 is YSLEER in the germline V gene. The CDR3 contains 15 residues. The ends were cut back, 0 bases at V and 5 bases at J, with 13 bases in the middle. The DNA of the CDR3 is TGCGCCAGCAGCCAAGACCGGGGGAAAGGGGAGACCCAGTACTTC. It translates to CASSQDRGKGETQYF.

J is TRBJ2-7 and V is TRBV18; D possibly corresponds to TRBD1 (6 bases). The CDR3 covers 15 residues. Trimming left V 2 bases short and J 2 bases short, with 13 bases between. In germline, CDR1 is KGHSH, CDR2 LQKENI. The CDR3 DNA sequence: TGTGCCAGCTCACCAGCCAGGGGCGATACCTACGAGCAGTACTTC. This encodes CASSPARGDTYEQYF.

This clone was counted only a few times. The rearrangement joins TRBV28 to TRBJ2-7, with D possibly matching TRBD1 (6 bases). V was pared by 7 bases and J by 5 bases, with 15 bases between. This CDR3 comprises 13 residues. The germline V gene encodes CDR1 MDHEN and CDR2 SYDVKM. CDR3 region: CASNPGQSHEQYF. CDR3 bases: TGTGCCAGCAACCCTGGACAGTCCCACGAGCAGTACTTC.

The CDR3 here is CASSLPPGGGNEQYF. As DNA, the CDR3 is TGCGCCAGCAGTCTCCCCCCCGGGGGGGGTAACGAGCAGTACTTC. This chain connects TRBV5-1 to TRBJ2-7; 8 bases match TRBD2. Germline V CDR1 and CDR2: SGHRS, YFSETQ. CDR3 size: 15 residues. The V gene end was trimmed by 5 bases and the J gene end by 5 bases; junction bases not matched to a gene: 12.

The chain has TRBV10-3 and TRBJ2-7; TRBD2 agrees at 9 bases. The CDR3 runs to 17 residues. Germline CDR1 is ENHRY and CDR2 is SYGVKD. V lost 4 bases to trimming and J lost 3 bases; unmatched junction nucleotides: 13. The CDR3 loop is CAISAGDFAGGLYEQYF. In nucleotides, the CDR3 is TGTGCCATCAGTGCGGGGGATTTCGCGGGGGGGCTCTACGAGCAGTACTTC.

This clone was recorded many times. This chain joins TRBV5-4 and TRBJ1-1, with TRBD1 identical over 9 bases. Unmatched junction bases numbered 6, after V lost 5 bases and J lost 1 base. The CDR3 runs 15 residues. Germline CDR1 reads SGHNT; CDR2 reads YYREEE (reference sequence). DNA for the CDR3: TGTGCCAGCAGGCTGACAGGGGGTAAGAACACTGAAGCTTTCTTT. It is translated as CASRLTGGKNTEAFF.

The chain has TRBV19 and TRBJ1-6; TRBD1 aligns across 8 bases. Per germline, CDR1 LNHDA and CDR2 SQIVND (reference sequence). The CDR3 has 15 residues. Trimming at V came to 4 bases and at J to 5 bases, leaving 4 bases not matched to a gene. CDR3 amino acids: CASSRSGQDNSPLHF. DNA for the CDR3: TGTGCCAGTAGTAGATCGGGACAGGATAATTCACCCCTCCACTTT. Full variable domain (rest looked up from reference TRBV19 and TRBJ1-6): DGGITQSPKYLFRKEGQNVTLSCEQNLNHDAMYWYRQDPGQGLRLIYYSQIVNDFQKGDIAEGYSVSREKKESFPLTVTSAQKNPTAFYLCASSRSGQDNSPLHFGNGTRLTVT.

The V and J genes are TRBV19 and TRBJ2-5; maybe TRBD2 (5 bases). This CDR3 has 13 residues. V was pared by 6 bases and J by 1 base, with 9 bases between. Looked up from germline, CDR1 is LNHDA and CDR2 is SQIVND (reference sequence). DNA of the CDR3: TGTGCCAGTAGGAAGGACTCCCAAGAGACCCAGTACTTC. It codes for CASRKDSQETQYF.

The genes are TRBV5-8 and TRBJ1-2; D ambiguous. V lost 3 bases to trimming and J lost 8 bases, with 17 bases between them. The germline V gene encodes CDR1 SGHTS and CDR2 YDEGEE. The CDR3 consists of 14 residues. DNA for the CDR3: TGTGCCAGCAGCTGGGCATTGGCTTTTCGGGGCTACACCTTC. This sequence encodes CASSWALAFRGYTF.

In this sample, this clone is medium-sized. CDR3 bases: TGTGCCAGCAGCACAGGGGGCTATGGCTACACCTTC. This sequence encodes CASSTGGYGYTF. This chain links TRBV21-1 with TRBJ1-2; the table gives TRBD1 as D, unverified against the DNA. TRBV21-1 is a pseudogene. This CDR3 has 12 residues.

The rearrangement joins TRBV15 to TRBJ2-5, with TRBD2 identical over 10 bases. This CDR3 comprises 15 residues. V was clipped by 5 bases and J by 3 bases; unmatched bases: 6. Germline loops: CDR1 LNHNV, CDR2 YYDKDF (reference sequence). This CDR3 reads CATSGRTSGEETQYF. The CDR3 bases are TGTGCCACCAGCGGCCGGACTAGCGGCGAAGAGACCCAGTACTTC.

The count of this clone is one. The V gene is TRBV10-3, the J gene TRBJ2-3; 8 nucleotides align to TRBD1. V shed 6 bases and J 0 bases; nucleotides not matched to a gene: 14. The length of the CDR3 is 18 residues. CDR1 and CDR2 (germline): ENHRY, SYGVKD. CDR3 nucleotides: TGTGCCATCAGGCACCGACAGGGGTCCATTTCTAGCACAGATACGCAGTATTTT. Translated: CAIRHRQGSISSTDTQYF.

This chain joins TRBV12-5 and TRBJ1-2; D unresolved. Germline CDR1 LGHNT, CDR2 FRNRAP. Deletions cut 6 bases from V and 0 bases from J, with 8 bases between. The CDR3 loop spans 13 amino acids. This CDR3 is CASGTEANYGYTF. CDR3 sequence (DNA): TGTGCTAGTGGCACAGAAGCTAACTATGGCTACACCTTC.

This chain connects TRBV19 to TRBJ2-1; TRBD1 aligns across 9 bases. Germline V gene sequence: CDR1 LNHDA, CDR2 SQIVND (reference sequence). V shed 7 bases and J 3 bases; nucleotides not matched to a gene: 7. CDR3 length: 15 amino acids. The CDR3: CASTLGTGNYNEQFF. In DNA, the CDR3 is TGTGCCAGTACCCTGGGGACAGGGAACTACAATGAGCAGTTCTTC.

This clone has only one observation. V usage is TRBV2 and J usage is TRBJ2-7, with TRBD1 matching 9 bases. Germline V gives CDR1 SNHLY, CDR2 FYNNEI. J lost 8 bases, V lost 9 bases, and 11 bases had no gene match. This CDR3 contains 13 residues. CDR3 in DNA: TGTGCCAGAACCACGGGACAGGGTGGCCAGCAGTACTTC. Amino acid sequence: CARTTGQGGQQYF.

This clone was seen a few times. The chain joins TRBV14 to TRBJ1-3; D may be TRBD1 (6 bases). The CDR3 spans 15 residues. Germline-derived CDR1 and CDR2 are SGHDN and FVKESK. The V gene lost 4 bases and the J gene lost 2 bases, with 12 bases spanning the gap. The CDR3 loop is CASSRLTGTGNTIYF. The DNA for the CDR3 is TGTGCCAGCAGCCGGCTCACAGGGACTGGAAACACCATATATTTT.

The rearrangement links TRBV18 to TRBJ2-7; 9 positions agree with TRBD2. The germline V gene encodes CDR1 KGHSH and CDR2 LQKENI. This CDR3 spans 14 amino acids. The V gene end was trimmed by 2 bases and the J gene end by 5 bases; junction bases not matched to a gene: 4. DNA for the CDR3: TGTGCCAGCTCACCAATAGCGGGGGTGAACGAGCAGTACTTC. Its protein product is CASSPIAGVNEQYF.